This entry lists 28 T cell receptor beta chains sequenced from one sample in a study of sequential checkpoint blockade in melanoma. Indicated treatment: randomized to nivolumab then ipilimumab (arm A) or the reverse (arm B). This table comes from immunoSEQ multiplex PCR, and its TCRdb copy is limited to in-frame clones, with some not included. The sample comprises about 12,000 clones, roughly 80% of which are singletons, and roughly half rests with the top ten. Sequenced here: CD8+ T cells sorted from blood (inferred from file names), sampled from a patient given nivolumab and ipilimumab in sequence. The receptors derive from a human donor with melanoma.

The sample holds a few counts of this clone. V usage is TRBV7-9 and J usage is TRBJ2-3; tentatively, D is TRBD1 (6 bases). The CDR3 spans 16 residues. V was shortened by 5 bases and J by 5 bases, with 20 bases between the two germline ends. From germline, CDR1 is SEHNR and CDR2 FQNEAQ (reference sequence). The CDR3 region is CASSLGTSTYLDTQYF. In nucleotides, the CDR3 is TGTGCCAGCAGCCTCGGGACATCGACGTATCTAGATACGCAGTATTTT.

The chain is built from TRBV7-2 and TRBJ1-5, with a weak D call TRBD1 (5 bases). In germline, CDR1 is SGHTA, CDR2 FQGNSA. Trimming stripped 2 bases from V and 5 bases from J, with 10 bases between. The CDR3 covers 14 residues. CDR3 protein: CASSLWRGDQPQHF. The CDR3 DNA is TGTGCCAGCAGCTTATGGCGGGGGGATCAGCCCCAGCATTTT.

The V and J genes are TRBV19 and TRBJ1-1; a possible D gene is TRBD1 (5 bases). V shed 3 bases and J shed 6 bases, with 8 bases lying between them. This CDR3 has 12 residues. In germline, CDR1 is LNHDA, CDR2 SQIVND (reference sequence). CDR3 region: CASSIPGPEAFF. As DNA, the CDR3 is TGTGCCAGTAGTATTCCAGGGCCTGAAGCTTTCTTT.

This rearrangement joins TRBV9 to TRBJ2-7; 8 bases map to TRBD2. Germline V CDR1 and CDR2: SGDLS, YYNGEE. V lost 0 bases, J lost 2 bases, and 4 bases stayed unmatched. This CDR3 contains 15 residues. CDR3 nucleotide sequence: TGTGCCAGCAGCGTAGGCACTAGCGGCACCTACGAGCAGTACTTC. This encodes CASSVGTSGTYEQYF.

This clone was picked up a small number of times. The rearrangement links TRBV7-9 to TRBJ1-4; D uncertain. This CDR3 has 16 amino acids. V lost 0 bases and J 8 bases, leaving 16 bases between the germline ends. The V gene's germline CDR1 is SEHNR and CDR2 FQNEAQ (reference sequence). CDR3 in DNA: TGTGCCAGCAGCTTAGCGCATAGGACTGGAGAGGAAAAACTGTTTTTT. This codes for CASSLAHRTGEEKLFF.

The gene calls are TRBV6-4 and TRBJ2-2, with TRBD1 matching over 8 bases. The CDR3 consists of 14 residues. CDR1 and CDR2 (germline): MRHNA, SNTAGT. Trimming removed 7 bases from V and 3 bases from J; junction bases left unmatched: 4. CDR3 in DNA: TGTGCCAGCAAGGGACAGGATCACACCGGGGAGCTGTTTTTT. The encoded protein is CASKGQDHTGELFF.

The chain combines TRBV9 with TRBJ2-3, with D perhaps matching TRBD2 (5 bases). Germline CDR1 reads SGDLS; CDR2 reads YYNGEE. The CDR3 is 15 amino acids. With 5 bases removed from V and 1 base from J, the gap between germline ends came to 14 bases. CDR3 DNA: TGTGCCAGCAGTGCAGAGGGTTCGGGCACAGATACGCAGTATTTT. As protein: CASSAEGSGTDTQYF.

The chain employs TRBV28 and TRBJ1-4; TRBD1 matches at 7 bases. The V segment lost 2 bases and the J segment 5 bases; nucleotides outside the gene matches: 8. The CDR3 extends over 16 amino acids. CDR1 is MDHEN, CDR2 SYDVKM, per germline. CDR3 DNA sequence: TGTGCCAGCAGTTTAGCGGTCGGGACAGAAAATGAAAAACTGTTTTTT. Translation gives CASSLAVGTENEKLFF. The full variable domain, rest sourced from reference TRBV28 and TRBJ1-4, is DVKVTQSSRYLVKRTGEKVFLECVQDMDHENMFWYRQDPGLGLRLIYFSYDVKMKEKGDIPEGYSVSREKKERFSLILESASTNQTSMYLCASSLAVGTENEKLFFGSGTQLSVL.

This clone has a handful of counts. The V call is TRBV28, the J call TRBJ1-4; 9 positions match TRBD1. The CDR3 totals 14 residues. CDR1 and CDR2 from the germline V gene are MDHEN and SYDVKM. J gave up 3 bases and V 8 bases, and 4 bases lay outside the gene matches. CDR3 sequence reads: CASYRTGANEKLFF. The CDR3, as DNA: TGTGCCAGCTACCGGACAGGGGCTAATGAAAAACTGTTTTTT.

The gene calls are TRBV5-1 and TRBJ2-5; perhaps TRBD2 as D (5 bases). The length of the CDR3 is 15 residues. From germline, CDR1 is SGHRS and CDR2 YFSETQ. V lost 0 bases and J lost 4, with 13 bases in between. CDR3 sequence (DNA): TGCGCCAGCAGCTTGGTTGGAGGTGATGGAGAGACCCAGTACTTC. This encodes CASSLVGGDGETQYF.

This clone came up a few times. Written as DNA, the CDR3 is TGTGCCAGCAGCTCTAAAGACATGGGCACCTACGAGCAGTACTTC. Translation: CASSSKDMGTYEQYF. V and J are TRBV7-8 and TRBJ2-7; no reliable D call. V was clipped by 4 bases and J by 2 bases, with 15 bases between them. CDR3 length: 15 residues. The germline CDR1 and CDR2 sequences are SGHVS and FQNEAQ.

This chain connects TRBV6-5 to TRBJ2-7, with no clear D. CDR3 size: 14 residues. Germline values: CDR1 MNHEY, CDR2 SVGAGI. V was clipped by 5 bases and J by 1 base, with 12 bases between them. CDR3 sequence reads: CASSEVRWSYEQYF. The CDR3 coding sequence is TGTGCCAGCAGTGAAGTTCGGTGGTCCTACGAGCAGTACTTC.

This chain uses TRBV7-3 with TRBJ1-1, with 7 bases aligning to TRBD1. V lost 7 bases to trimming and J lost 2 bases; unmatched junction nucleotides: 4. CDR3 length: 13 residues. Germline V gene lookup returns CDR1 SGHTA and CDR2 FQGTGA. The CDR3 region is CASKQGINTEAFF. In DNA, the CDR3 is TGTGCCAGCAAACAGGGGATTAACACTGAAGCTTTCTTT. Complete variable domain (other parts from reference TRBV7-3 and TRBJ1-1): GAGVSQTPSNKVTEKGKYVELRCDPISGHTALYWYRQSLGQGPEFLIYFQGTGAADDSGLPNDRFFAVRPEGSVSTLKIQRTERGDSAVYLCASKQGINTEAFFGQGTRLTVV.

In DNA form, the CDR3 reads TGTGCCAGCAGCCAAGAAGAGGGGGTCGGGAACACTGAAGCTTTCTTT. As protein: CASSQEEGVGNTEAFF. The chain is built from TRBV4-2 and TRBJ1-1, with TRBD1 as a possible D gene (6 bases). Trimming removed 0 bases at V and 1 base at J, with 12 bases between. Germline CDR1 reads LGHNA; CDR2 reads YNFKEQ. The CDR3 totals 16 residues.

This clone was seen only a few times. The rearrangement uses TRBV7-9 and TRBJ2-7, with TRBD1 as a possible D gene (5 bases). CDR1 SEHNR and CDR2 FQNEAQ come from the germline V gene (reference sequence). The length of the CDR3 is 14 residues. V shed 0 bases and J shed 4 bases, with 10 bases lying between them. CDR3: CASSLAIREYEQYF. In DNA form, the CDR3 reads TGTGCCAGCAGCTTAGCGATCAGGGAATACGAGCAGTACTTC.

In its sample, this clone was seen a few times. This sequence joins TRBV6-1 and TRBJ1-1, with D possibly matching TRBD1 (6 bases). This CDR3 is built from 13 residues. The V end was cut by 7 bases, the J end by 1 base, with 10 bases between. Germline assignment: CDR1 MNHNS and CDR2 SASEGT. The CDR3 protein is CASTGQSNTEAFF. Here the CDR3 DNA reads TGTGCCAGCACCGGACAGTCGAACACTGAAGCTTTCTTT.

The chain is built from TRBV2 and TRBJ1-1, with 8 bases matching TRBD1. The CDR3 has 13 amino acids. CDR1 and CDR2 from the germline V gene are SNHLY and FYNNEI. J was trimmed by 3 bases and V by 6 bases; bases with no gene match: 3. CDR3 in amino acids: CASSDRGYTEAFF. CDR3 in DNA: TGTGCCAGCAGCGACAGGGGCTACACTGAAGCTTTCTTT.

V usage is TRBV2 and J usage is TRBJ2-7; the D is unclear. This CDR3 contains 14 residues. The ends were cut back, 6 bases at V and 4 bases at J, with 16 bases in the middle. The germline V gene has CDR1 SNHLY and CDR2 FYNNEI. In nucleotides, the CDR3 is TGTGCCAGCAGGCTTGACTCCCAGTCATACGAGCAGTACTTC. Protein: CASRLDSQSYEQYF.

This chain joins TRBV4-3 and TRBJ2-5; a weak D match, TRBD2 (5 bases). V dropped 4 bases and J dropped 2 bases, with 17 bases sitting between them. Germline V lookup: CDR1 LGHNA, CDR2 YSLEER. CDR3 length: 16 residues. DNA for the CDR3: TGCGCCAGCAGCCGTTCATACGGGGTGCCACAAGAGACCCAGTACTTC. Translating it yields CASSRSYGVPQETQYF.

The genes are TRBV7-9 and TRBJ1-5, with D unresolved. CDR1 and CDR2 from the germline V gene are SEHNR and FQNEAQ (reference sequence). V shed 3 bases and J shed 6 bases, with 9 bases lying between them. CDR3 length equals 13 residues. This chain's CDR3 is CASSFGSTQPQHF. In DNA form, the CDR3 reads TGTGCCAGCAGCTTTGGGAGTACTCAGCCCCAGCATTTT.

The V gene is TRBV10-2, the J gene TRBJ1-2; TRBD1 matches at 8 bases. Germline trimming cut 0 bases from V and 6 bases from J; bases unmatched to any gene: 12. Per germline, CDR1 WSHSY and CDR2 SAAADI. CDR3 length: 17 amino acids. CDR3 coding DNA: TGCGCCAGCAGTGAGTCACTAATTTCCAGGGGGCGAGATGGCTACACCTTC. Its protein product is CASSESLISRGRDGYTF.

CDR3 sequence (DNA): TGTGCCAGCAGCGGGACAGGGGTTGCCGACGAGCAGTACTTC. It yields the protein CASSGTGVADEQYF. The V call is TRBV28, the J call TRBJ2-7; TRBD1 agrees at 10 bases. With V trimmed by 6 bases and J by 5 bases, 7 bases remained unmatched. Germline CDR1 MDHEN, CDR2 SYDVKM. The CDR3 spans 14 residues.

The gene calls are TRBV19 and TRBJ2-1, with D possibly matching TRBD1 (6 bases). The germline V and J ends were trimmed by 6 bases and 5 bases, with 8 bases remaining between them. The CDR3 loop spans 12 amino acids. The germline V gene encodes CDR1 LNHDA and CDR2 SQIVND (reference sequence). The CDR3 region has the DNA TGTGCCAGTAGACAGGGTAACAATGAGCAGTTCTTC. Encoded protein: CASRQGNNEQFF.

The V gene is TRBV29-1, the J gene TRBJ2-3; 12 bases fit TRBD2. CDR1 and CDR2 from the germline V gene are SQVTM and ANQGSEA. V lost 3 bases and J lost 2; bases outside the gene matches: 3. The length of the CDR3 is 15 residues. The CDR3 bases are TGCAGCGTTGAGGCTAGCGGGGGGGCCACAGATACGCAGTATTTT. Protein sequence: CSVEASGGATDTQYF.

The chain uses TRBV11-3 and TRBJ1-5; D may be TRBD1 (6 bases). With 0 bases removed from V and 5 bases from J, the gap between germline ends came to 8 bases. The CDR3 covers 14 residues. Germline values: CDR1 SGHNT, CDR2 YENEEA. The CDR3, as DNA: TGTGCCAGCAGCTTAGAGGGGGCCTATCAGCCCCAGCATTTT. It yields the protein CASSLEGAYQPQHF.

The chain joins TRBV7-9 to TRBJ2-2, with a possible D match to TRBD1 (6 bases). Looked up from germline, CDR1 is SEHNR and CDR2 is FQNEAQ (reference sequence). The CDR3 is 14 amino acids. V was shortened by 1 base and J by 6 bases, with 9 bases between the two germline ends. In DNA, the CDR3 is TGTGCCAGCAGCTTAGATCAGGGGTCCGGGGAGCTGTTTTTT. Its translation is CASSLDQGSGELFF.

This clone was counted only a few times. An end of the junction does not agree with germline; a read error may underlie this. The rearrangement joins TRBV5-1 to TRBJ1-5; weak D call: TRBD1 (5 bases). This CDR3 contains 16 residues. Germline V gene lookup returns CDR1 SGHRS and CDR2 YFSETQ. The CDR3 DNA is TGCGCCAGCAGGTTGGCCCGGGGGGTTTGCAATCAGCCCCAGCATTTT. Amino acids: CASRLARGVCNQPQHF.

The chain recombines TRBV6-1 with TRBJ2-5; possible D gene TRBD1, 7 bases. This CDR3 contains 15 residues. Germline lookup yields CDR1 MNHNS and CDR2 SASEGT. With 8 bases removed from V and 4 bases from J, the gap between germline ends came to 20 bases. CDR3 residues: CASYPGGLTRETQYF. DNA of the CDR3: TGTGCCAGCTACCCAGGGGGGCTAACGCGAGAGACCCAGTACTTC.